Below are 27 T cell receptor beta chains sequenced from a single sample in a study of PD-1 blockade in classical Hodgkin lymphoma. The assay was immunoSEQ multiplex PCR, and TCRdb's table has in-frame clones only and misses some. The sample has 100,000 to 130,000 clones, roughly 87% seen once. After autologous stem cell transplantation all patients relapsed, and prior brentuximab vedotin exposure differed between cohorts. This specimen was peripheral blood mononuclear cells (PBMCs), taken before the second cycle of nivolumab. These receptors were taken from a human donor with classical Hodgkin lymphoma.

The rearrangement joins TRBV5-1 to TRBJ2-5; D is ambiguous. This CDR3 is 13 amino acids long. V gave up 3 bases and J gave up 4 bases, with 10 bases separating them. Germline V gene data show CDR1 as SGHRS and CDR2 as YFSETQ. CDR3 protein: CASSSSNSETQYF. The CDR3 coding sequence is TGCGCCAGCAGCTCCTCTAACTCAGAGACCCAGTACTTC.

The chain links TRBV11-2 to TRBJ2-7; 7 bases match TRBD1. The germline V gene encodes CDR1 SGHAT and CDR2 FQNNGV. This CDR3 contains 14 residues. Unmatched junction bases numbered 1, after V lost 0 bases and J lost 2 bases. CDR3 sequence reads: CASSLEGTAYEQYF. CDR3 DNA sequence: TGTGCCAGCAGCTTAGAGGGGACAGCCTACGAGCAGTACTTC.

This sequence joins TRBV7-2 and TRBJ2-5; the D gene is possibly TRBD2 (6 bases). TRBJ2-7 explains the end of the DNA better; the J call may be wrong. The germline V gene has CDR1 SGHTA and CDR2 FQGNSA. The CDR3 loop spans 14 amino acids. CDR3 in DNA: TGTGCCAGCAGCCCGTCGGGACTGAGCTACGAGCAGTACTTC. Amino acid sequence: CASSPSGLSYEQYF.

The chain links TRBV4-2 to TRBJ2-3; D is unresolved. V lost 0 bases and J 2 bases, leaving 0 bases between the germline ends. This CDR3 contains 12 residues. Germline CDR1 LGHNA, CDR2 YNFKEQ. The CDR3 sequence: CASSQDTDTQYF. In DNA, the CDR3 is TGTGCCAGCAGCCAAGACACAGATACGCAGTATTTT.

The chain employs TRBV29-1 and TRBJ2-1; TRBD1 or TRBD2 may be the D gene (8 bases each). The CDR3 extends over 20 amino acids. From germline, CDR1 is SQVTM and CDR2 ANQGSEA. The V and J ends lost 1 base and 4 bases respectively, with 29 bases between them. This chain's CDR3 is CSVEGQGRAGGHKFYNEQFF. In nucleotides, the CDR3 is TGCAGCGTTGAAGGACAGGGGAGGGCGGGAGGCCACAAATTTTACAATGAGCAGTTCTTC.

The CDR3 loop reads CTSRYGQSMGNTEAFF. The CDR3, as DNA: TGCACCAGCAGATACGGACAGTCCATGGGGAACACTGAAGCTTTCTTT. The gene calls are TRBV1 and TRBJ1-1; no check of the table's D call, TRBD1, against the DNA was made. TRBV1 is a pseudogene. This CDR3 region has 16 residues.

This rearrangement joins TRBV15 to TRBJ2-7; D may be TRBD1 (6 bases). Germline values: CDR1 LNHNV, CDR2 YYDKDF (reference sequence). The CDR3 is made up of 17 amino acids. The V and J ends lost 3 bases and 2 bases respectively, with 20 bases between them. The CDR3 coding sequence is TGTGCCACCAGCAGGGGTGGGCAGGGGCGATCCCCCTACGAGCAGTACTTC. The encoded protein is CATSRGGQGRSPYEQYF.

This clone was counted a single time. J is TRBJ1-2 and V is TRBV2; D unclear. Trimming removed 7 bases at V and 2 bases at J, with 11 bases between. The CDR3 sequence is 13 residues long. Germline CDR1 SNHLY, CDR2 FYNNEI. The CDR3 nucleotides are TGTGCCAGCACCAACTTTTTAAACTATGGCTACACCTTC. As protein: CASTNFLNYGYTF. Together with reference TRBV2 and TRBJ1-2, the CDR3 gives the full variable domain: EPEVTQTPSHQVTQMGQEVILRCVPISNHLYFYWYRQILGQKVEFLVSFYNNEISEKSEIFDDQFSVERPDGSNFTLKIRSTKLEDSAMYFCASTNFLNYGYTFGSGTRLTVV.

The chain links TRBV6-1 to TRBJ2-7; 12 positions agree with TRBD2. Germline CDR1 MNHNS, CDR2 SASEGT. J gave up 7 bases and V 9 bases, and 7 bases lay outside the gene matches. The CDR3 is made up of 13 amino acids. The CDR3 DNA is TGTGCCAGTTCTAGCGGGAGGGCTGGAGAGCAGTACTTC. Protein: CASSSGRAGEQYF.

In DNA form, the CDR3 reads TGTGCCAGCAGCTTGCTAGGGAACTACGAGCAGTACTTC. This translates into CASSLLGNYEQYF. The gene calls are TRBV5-8 and TRBJ2-7; D remains unclear. Germline V gene lookup returns CDR1 SGHTS and CDR2 YDEGEE. V was clipped by 1 base and J by 3 bases, with 8 bases between them. CDR3 size: 13 residues.

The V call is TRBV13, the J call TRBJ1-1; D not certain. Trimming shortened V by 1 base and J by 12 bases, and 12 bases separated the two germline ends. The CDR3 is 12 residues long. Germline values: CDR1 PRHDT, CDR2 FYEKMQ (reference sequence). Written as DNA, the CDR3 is TGTGCCAGCAGCTTAGCGGCGACAACGACTTTCTTT. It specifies CASSLAATTTFF.

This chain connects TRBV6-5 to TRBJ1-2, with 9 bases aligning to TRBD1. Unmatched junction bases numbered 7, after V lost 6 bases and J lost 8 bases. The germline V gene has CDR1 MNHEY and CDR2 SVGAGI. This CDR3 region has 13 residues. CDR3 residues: CASRGQGGSGYTF. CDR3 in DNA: TGTGCCAGCAGGGGACAGGGCGGGAGCGGCTACACCTTC.

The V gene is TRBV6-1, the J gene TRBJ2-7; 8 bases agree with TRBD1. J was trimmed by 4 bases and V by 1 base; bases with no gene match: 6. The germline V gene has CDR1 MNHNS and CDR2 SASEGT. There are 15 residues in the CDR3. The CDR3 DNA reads TGTGCCAGCAGTGAAGGGGCAGGGGGCATGTACGAGCAGTACTTC. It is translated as CASSEGAGGMYEQYF.

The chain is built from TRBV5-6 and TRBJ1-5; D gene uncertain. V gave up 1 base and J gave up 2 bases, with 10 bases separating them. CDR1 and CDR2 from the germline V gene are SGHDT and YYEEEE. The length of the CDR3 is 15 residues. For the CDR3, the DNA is TGTGCCAGCAGCTTGAACCTACAGCGCAATCAGCCCCAGCATTTT. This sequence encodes CASSLNLQRNQPQHF.

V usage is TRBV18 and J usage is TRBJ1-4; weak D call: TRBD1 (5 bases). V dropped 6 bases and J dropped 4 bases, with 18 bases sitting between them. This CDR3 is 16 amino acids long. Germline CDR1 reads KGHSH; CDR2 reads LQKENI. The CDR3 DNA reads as TGTGCCAGCTCGCCAAACTTAGGGGCGGATAATGAAAAACTGTTTTTT. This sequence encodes CASSPNLGADNEKLFF.

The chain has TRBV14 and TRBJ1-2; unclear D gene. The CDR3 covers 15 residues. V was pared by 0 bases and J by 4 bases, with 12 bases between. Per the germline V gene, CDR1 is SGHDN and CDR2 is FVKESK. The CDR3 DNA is TGTGCCAGCAGCCAAGACCGGACGGCTAGCTATGGCTACACCTTC. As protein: CASSQDRTASYGYTF.

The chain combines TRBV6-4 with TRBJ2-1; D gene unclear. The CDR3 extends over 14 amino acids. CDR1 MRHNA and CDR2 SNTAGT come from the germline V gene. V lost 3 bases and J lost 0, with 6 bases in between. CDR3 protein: CASSEGASYNEQFF. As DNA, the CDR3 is TGTGCCAGCAGTGAAGGAGCCTCCTACAATGAGCAGTTCTTC.

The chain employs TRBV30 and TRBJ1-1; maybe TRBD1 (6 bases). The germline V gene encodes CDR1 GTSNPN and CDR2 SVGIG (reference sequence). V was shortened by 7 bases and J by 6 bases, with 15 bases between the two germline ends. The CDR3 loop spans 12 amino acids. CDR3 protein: CASTGRIAEAFF. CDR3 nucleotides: TGTGCCTCCACAGGGAGAATCGCTGAAGCTTTCTTT.

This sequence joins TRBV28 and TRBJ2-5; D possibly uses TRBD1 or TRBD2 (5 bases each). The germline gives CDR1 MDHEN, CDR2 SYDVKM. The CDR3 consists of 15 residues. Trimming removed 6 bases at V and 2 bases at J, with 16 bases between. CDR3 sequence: CASSPLGAPQETQYF. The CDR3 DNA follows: TGTGCCAGCAGCCCACTCGGGGCACCTCAAGAGACCCAGTACTTC.

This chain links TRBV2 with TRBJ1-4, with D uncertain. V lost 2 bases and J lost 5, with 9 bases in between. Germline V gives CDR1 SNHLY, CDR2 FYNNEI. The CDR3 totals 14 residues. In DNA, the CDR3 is TGTGCCAGCAGTGAAATGACGGTGAATGAAAAACTGTTTTTT. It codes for CASSEMTVNEKLFF.

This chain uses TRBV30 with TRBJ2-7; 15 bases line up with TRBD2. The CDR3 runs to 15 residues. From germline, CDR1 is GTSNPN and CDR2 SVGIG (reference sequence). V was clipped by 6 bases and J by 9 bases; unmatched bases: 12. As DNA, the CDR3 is TGTGCCTGCCGTCCCGGGACTAGCGGGAGGTTAGGGCAGTACTTC. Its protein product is CACRPGTSGRLGQYF.

The CDR3 coding sequence is TGTGCCAGTAGTATCACTGGGGCCAGGGGCGACGGCTACACCTTC. It translates to CASSITGARGDGYTF. This chain joins TRBV19 and TRBJ1-2, with TRBD1 as a possible D gene (6 bases). The V end was cut by 3 bases, the J end by 8 bases, with 19 bases between. The CDR3 length is 15 residues. Germline V lookup: CDR1 LNHDA, CDR2 SQIVND (reference sequence). Drawing the rest from reference TRBV19 and TRBJ1-2, the complete variable domain is DGGITQSPKYLFRKEGQNVTLSCEQNLNHDAMYWYRQDPGQGLRLIYYSQIVNDFQKGDIAEGYSVSREKKESFPLTVTSAQKNPTAFYLCASSITGARGDGYTFGSGTRLTVV.

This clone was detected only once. CDR3 loop: CSVGRTSAVYEQYF. The CDR3 nucleotides are TGCAGCGTTGGCCGGACTAGCGCTGTGTACGAGCAGTACTTC. The gene calls are TRBV29-1 and TRBJ2-7, with 9 bases fitting TRBD2. The ends lost 4 bases at V and 4 bases at J; junction bases unmatched: 8. This CDR3 region has 14 residues. Looked up from germline, CDR1 is SQVTM and CDR2 is ANQGSEA.

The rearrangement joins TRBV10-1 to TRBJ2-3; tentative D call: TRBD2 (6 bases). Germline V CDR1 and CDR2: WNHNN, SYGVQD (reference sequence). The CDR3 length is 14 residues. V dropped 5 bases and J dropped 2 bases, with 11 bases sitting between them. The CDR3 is CASSPGLNTDTQYF. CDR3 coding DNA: TGCGCCAGCAGTCCGGGACTTAACACAGATACGCAGTATTTT.

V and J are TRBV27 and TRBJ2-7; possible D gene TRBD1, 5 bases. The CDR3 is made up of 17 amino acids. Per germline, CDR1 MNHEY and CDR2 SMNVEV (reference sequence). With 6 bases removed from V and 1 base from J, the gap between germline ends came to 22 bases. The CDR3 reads CASRTSGHAFSSYEQYF. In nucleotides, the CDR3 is TGTGCCAGCAGAACTTCCGGACACGCGTTTTCGTCCTACGAGCAGTACTTC.

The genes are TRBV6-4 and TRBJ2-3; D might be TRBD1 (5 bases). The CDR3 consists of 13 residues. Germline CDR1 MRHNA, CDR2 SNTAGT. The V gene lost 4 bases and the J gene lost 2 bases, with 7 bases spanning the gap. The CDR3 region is CASSGGITDTQYF. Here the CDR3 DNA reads TGTGCCAGCAGTGGGGGCATCACAGATACGCAGTATTTT.

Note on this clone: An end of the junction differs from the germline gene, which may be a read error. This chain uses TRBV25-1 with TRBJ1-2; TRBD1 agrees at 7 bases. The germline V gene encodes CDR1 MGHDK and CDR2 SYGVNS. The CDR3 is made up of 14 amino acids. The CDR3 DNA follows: TGTGCCAGCAGTGAGTCGACAGGGTCCTATGGCCACACCTTC. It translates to CASSESTGSYGHTF.